One and the same sample provided the 25 T cell receptor beta chains below, sequenced in a study of regulatory T cells in long-lasting Graves disease. Time point described: newly diagnosed GD, antithyroid drugs for less than 3 months. RNA from PBMCs was the source of the TCR library. Library construction for TCR beta used iRepertoire HTBI primers and Arm-PCR of CDR3 regions. TCRdb processed the multiplex PCR reads anew with MiXCR; each CDR3 protein has one entry. The sample comprises 600,000 to 650,000 distinct CDR3 sequences, approximately 15% of which are singletons, and around 18% rests with the top ten. These data are also associated with another study on T cells in Graves' hyperthyroidism and ophthalmopathy.

The sequencing here drew on peripheral blood mononuclear cells (PBMCs), taken at new diagnosis, from a patient treated with antithyroid drugs. The receptors shown here come from a woman in her twenties or thirties with Graves disease.

In its sample, this clonotype was seen many times. The chain has TRBV14 and TRBJ2-1; 8 positions match TRBD2. V was clipped by 1 base and J by 4 bases; unmatched bases: 3. The germline V gene encodes CDR1 SGHDN and CDR2 FVKESK. CDR3 length: 15 amino acids. For the CDR3, the DNA is TGTGCCAGCAGCCAAGCGGGGGGGGGGTACAATGAGCAGTTCTTC. It encodes CASSQAGGGYNEQFF.

There are many counts of this clonotype. The rearrangement joins TRBV28 to TRBJ2-1, with TRBD2 matching 13 bases. V trimming: 5 bases; J trimming: 7 bases; junction bases outside the gene matches: 2. Germline lookup yields CDR1 MDHEN and CDR2 SYDVKM. CDR3 size: 14 residues. The CDR3 protein is CASSQGLAGNEQFF. In nucleotides, the CDR3 is TGTGCCAGCAGTCAGGGACTAGCGGGAAATGAGCAGTTCTTC.

This clonotype turned up a few times. V is TRBV7-6 and J is TRBJ2-7, with 11 bases identical to TRBD1. Germline assignment: CDR1 SGHVS and CDR2 FNYEAQ. V trimming: 0 bases; J trimming: 7 bases; junction bases outside the gene matches: 8. CDR3 length: 16 amino acids. CDR3 DNA sequence: TGTGCCAGCAGCTTAGCCCGGGACAGGGGGTATGGGGAGCAGTACTTC. Encoded protein: CASSLARDRGYGEQYF.

In this sample, this clonotype turned up many times. The genes are TRBV28 and TRBJ2-3, with TRBD2 matching 7 bases. Germline lookup yields CDR1 MDHEN and CDR2 SYDVKM. J gave up 3 bases and V 4 bases, and 10 bases lay outside the gene matches. The CDR3 is made up of 16 amino acids. The CDR3 DNA is TGTGCCAGCAGTTGGGACTACACGAACGCGACAGATACGCAGTATTTT. It translates to CASSWDYTNATDTQYF.

This clonotype was seen many times. The V gene is TRBV28, the J gene TRBJ2-7; 11 nucleotides match TRBD2. The CDR3 contains 13 residues. The V gene's germline CDR1 is MDHEN and CDR2 SYDVKM. Germline trimming cut 8 bases from V and 6 bases from J; bases unmatched to any gene: 6. CDR3 sequence reads: CASQTSGTIEQYF. The CDR3 bases are TGTGCCAGCCAGACTAGCGGGACGATCGAGCAGTACTTC.

This clonotype was counted between two and nine times. V is TRBV7-2 and J is TRBJ2-1; 9 bases match TRBD2. The germline V gene encodes CDR1 SGHTA and CDR2 FQGNSA. V was pared by 5 bases and J by 2 bases, with 4 bases of the junction left unmatched. The CDR3 is 15 residues long. CDR3 sequence (DNA): TGTGCCAGCAGCCACCCTAGCGGGGCCTACAATGAGCAGTTCTTC. It codes for CASSHPSGAYNEQFF.

The chain links TRBV3-1 to TRBJ2-7; D gene uncertain. From germline, CDR1 is LGHDT and CDR2 YNNKEL (reference sequence). With 3 bases removed from V and 1 base from J, the gap between germline ends came to 7 bases. This CDR3 spans 13 amino acids. As DNA, the CDR3 is TGTGCCAGCAGCCACGGGCTTTCCTACGAGCAGTACTTC. It specifies CASSHGLSYEQYF.

This clonotype came up a few times. The junction departs from germline at one end; a sequencing error may be responsible. This chain connects TRBV5-5 to TRBJ1-2, with D tentatively TRBD1 (5 bases). This CDR3 contains 16 residues. The germline V gene has CDR1 SGHKS and CDR2 YYEKEE (reference sequence). CDR3 protein: CASSLSTFNSQGGLAF. The CDR3, as DNA: TGTGCCAGCAGCTTGTCCACATTTAATAGTCAGGGCGGACTGGCCTTC.

This chain uses TRBV7-9 with TRBJ2-3; D gene uncertain. The V end lost 2 bases, the J end lost 5 bases, and 8 bases lay between the germline ends. The CDR3 runs to 13 residues. The germline V gene has CDR1 SEHNR and CDR2 FQNEAQ (reference sequence). The CDR3 nucleotides are TGTGCCAGCAGCTTAAAGGGTGTAGATACGCAGTATTTT. Translated, it gives CASSLKGVDTQYF.

This clonotype was recorded a few times. This chain connects TRBV29-1 to TRBJ2-7, with a possible D match to TRBD1 (6 bases). CDR3 length: 13 residues. Trimming removed 7 bases at V and 2 bases at J, with 15 bases between. CDR1 and CDR2 from the germline V gene are SQVTM and ANQGSEA. CDR3: CSARTAGAYEQYF. The DNA of the CDR3 is TGCAGCGCCCGGACAGCCGGTGCCTACGAGCAGTACTTC.

The chain employs TRBV9 and TRBJ2-2; 14 bases are shared with TRBD2. The germline V gene encodes CDR1 SGDLS and CDR2 YYNGEE. This CDR3 is 17 amino acids long. Germline trimming cut 4 bases from V and 2 bases from J; bases unmatched to any gene: 4. The CDR3 loop is CASSYGLAGGNTGELFF. The DNA for the CDR3 is TGTGCCAGCAGCTACGGACTAGCGGGAGGAAACACCGGGGAGCTGTTTTTT.

This clonotype was seen a few times. The chain is built from TRBV9 and TRBJ1-6; TRBD1 matches 10 bases. J gave up 10 bases and V 5 bases, and 6 bases lay outside the gene matches. The CDR3 has 14 residues. Per the germline V gene, CDR1 is SGDLS and CDR2 is YYNGEE. This chain's CDR3 is CASREDRGDSPLHF. The CDR3 region has the DNA TGTGCCAGCAGGGAGGACAGGGGGGACTCACCCCTCCACTTT.

This chain links TRBV6-5 with TRBJ1-5, with D perhaps matching TRBD1 (5 bases). The CDR3 covers 16 residues. Germline CDR1 MNHEY, CDR2 SVGAGI. V lost 0 bases to trimming and J lost 4 bases, with 13 bases between them. The CDR3 spells CASSYSSRGPNQPQHF. The CDR3 DNA sequence: TGTGCCAGCAGTTACTCAAGCCGGGGCCCGAATCAGCCCCAGCATTTT.

The CDR3 DNA reads as TGTGCCTGGAGCTTAATGCCTCAACCTTACAATGAGCAGTTCTTC. It specifies CAWSLMPQPYNEQFF. The J gene is TRBJ2-1, the V gene TRBV30; D ambiguous. The CDR3 loop spans 15 amino acids. CDR1 and CDR2 (germline): GTSNPN, SVGIG (reference sequence). The V end lost 3 bases, the J end lost 4 bases, and 16 bases lay between the germline ends.

This clonotype was picked up many times. This rearrangement joins TRBV12-5 to TRBJ2-7; no firm D call. Trimming left V 7 bases short and J 7 bases short, with 17 bases between. The CDR3 spans 13 residues. Germline V lookup: CDR1 LGHNT, CDR2 FRNRAP. CDR3 protein: CASAKALFGEQYF. CDR3 in DNA: TGTGCTAGTGCCAAGGCCTTATTTGGTGAGCAGTACTTC.

Comments on this clonotype: This may be a read error: a much more frequent sequence differs by one nucleotide. J is TRBJ2-5 and V is TRBV7-2; D ambiguous. The CDR3 consists of 15 residues. V shed 5 bases and J shed 2 bases, with 15 bases lying between them. The germline gives CDR1 SGHTA, CDR2 FQGNSA. The CDR3 DNA reads TGTGCCAGCAGCCCCCACCAGGAAGCACAAGAGACCCAGTACTTC. Encoded protein: CASSPHQEAQETQYF.

Remarks on this clonotype: This may arise from a read error, as a much more abundant clone is one base away. V is TRBV28 and J is TRBJ1-1; D unclear. The germline V and J ends were trimmed by 11 bases and 0 bases, with 13 bases remaining between them. The germline V gene encodes CDR1 MDHEN and CDR2 SYDVKM. This CDR3 is built from 13 residues. CDR3 in DNA: TGTGCCGGCATATTCTCCTTGAACACTGAAGCTTTCTTT. Amino acids: CAGIFSLNTEAFF. Full variable domain (outside the CDR3, taken from reference TRBV28 and TRBJ1-1): DVKVTQSSRYLVKRTGEKVFLECVQDMDHENMFWYRQDPGLGLRLIYFSYDVKMKEKGDIPEGYSVSREKKERFSLILESASTNQTSMYLCAGIFSLNTEAFFGQGTRLTVV.

This clonotype was seen a handful of times. The chain recombines TRBV20-1 with TRBJ2-1, with 7 nucleotides matching TRBD1. Germline CDR1 and CDR2: DFQATT and SNEGSKA (reference sequence). V shed 6 bases and J 8 bases; nucleotides not matched to a gene: 22. The CDR3 is 17 amino acids. The CDR3 here is CSARSFRPGQLYDEQFF. The DNA of the CDR3 is TGCAGTGCCCGAAGCTTCCGGCCGGGACAGCTATATGATGAGCAGTTCTTC.

This clonotype appeared many times. This rearrangement joins TRBV30 to TRBJ1-1, with D hard to call. Germline assignment: CDR1 GTSNPN and CDR2 SVGIG (reference sequence). The CDR3 is made up of 11 amino acids. V lost 7 bases to trimming and J lost 5 bases, with 11 bases between them. CDR3 in DNA: TGTGCCTTCGATAGTGGAACTGAAGCTTTCTTT. Amino acids: CAFDSGTEAFF.

In this sample, this clonotype turned up many times. The chain combines TRBV5-1 with TRBJ2-7, with D maybe TRBD2 (5 bases). Trimming pared 3 bases from V and 5 bases from J, leaving 18 bases between. The CDR3 covers 15 residues. CDR1 and CDR2 (germline): SGHRS, YFSETQ. This chain's CDR3 is CASSSPIVGVNEQYF. The CDR3 DNA reads as TGCGCCAGCAGCTCGCCCATCGTGGGAGTGAACGAGCAGTACTTC.

This sequence joins TRBV19 and TRBJ2-5, with 12 bases lining up with TRBD2. The germline V gene has CDR1 LNHDA and CDR2 SQIVND (reference sequence). The CDR3 is made up of 13 amino acids. The J segment lost 4 bases and the V segment lost 9 bases, leaving 3 bases of the junction unmatched. CDR3 nucleotide sequence: TGTGCCAGCCGGACTAGCGGGACAGAGACCCAGTACTTC. It codes for CASRTSGTETQYF. The entire variable domain, with the rest obtained from reference TRBV19 and TRBJ2-5, is as follows: DGGITQSPKYLFRKEGQNVTLSCEQNLNHDAMYWYRQDPGQGLRLIYYSQIVNDFQKGDIAEGYSVSREKKESFPLTVTSAQKNPTAFYLCASRTSGTETQYFGPGTRLLVL.

The V and J genes are TRBV9 and TRBJ2-7; 8 positions match TRBD2. Germline-derived CDR1 and CDR2 are SGDLS and YYNGEE. Trimming at V came to 4 bases and at J to 5 bases, leaving 5 bases not matched to a gene. The CDR3 contains 13 residues. The CDR3 nucleotides are TGTGCCAGCAGCATCGGGGGGGAGGACGAGCAGTACTTC. Its translation is CASSIGGEDEQYF.

To note about this clonotype: A single base separates this from a much larger clone, so it may be a read error. The rearrangement joins TRBV15 to TRBJ2-5; TRBD1 matches at 8 bases. Germline-derived CDR1 and CDR2 are LNHNV and YYDKDF (reference sequence). The J segment lost 9 bases and the V segment lost 1 base, leaving 10 bases of the junction unmatched. The CDR3 is 15 amino acids. Here the CDR3 reads CATSRGTGNGEAQYF. The CDR3, as DNA: TGTGCCACCAGCAGAGGGACAGGGAACGGGGAGGCCCAGTACTTC.

At least ten counts were recorded for this clonotype. The chain is built from TRBV27 and TRBJ2-7, with TRBD2 matching over 16 bases. This CDR3 contains 19 residues. From germline, CDR1 is MNHEY and CDR2 SMNVEV (reference sequence). The V gene end was trimmed by 5 bases and the J gene end by 7 bases; junction bases not matched to a gene: 17. This CDR3 is CASSPSRSGLAGGPWEQYF. The DNA of the CDR3 is TGTGCCAGCAGTCCGAGCCGATCGGGACTAGCGGGAGGGCCGTGGGAGCAGTACTTC.

The sample holds many counts of this clonotype. The chain is built from TRBV6-5 and TRBJ1-2, with D unclear. Germline loops: CDR1 MNHEY, CDR2 SVGAGI. CDR3 length: 17 residues. V was trimmed by 0 bases and J by 5 bases, leaving 19 bases between them. The CDR3 bases are TGTGCCAGCAGTTACTCGAGTGTCCCCGTTAAATTATATGGCTACACCTTC. It codes for CASSYSSVPVKLYGYTF.